These 25 T cell receptor beta chains share one sample of origin, sequenced in a study of blood T cell repertoires in COVID-19. Only in-frame clones appear in the TCRdb table, and some are missing; sequencing was by immunoSEQ multiplex PCR. The sample lists about 130,000 clones, about 85% seen once, with 10% to 15% in the top ten. The material sequenced was peripheral blood. These receptors all come from a man aged 55 to 70 with acute or convalescent COVID-19.

The J gene is TRBJ2-5, the V gene TRBV5-1, with 8 positions matching TRBD2. This CDR3 is 13 amino acids long. In germline, CDR1 is SGHRS, CDR2 YFSETQ. Trimming cost V 5 bases and J 5 bases; bases outside gene matches: 5. CDR3 sequence: CASSLGRDETQYF. The CDR3 DNA reads as TGCGCCAGCAGTCTCGGGAGGGATGAGACCCAGTACTTC.

This clone was observed a few times. V usage is TRBV7-6 and J usage is TRBJ2-5, with D tentatively TRBD2 (6 bases). Looked up from germline, CDR1 is SGHVS and CDR2 is FNYEAQ. V lost 5 bases and J lost 7, with 17 bases in between. The CDR3 is 14 residues long. For the CDR3, the DNA is TGTGCCAGCAGCAAGCGGGCTAGCGACCCGACCCAGTACTTC. Translating gives CASSKRASDPTQYF. The entire variable domain, with the rest obtained from reference TRBV7-6 and TRBJ2-5, is as follows: GAGVSQSPRYKVTKRGQDVALRCDPISGHVSLYWYRQALGQGPEFLTYFNYEAQQDKSGLPNDRFSAERPEGSISTLTIQRTEQRDSAMYRCASSKRASDPTQYFGPGTRLLVL.

The rearrangement links TRBV30 to TRBJ1-4; perhaps TRBD1 as D (6 bases). The V end lost 5 bases, the J end lost 0 bases, and 10 bases lay between the germline ends. The CDR3 sequence is 14 residues long. Germline CDR1 is GTSNPN and CDR2 is SVGIG (reference sequence). CDR3: CAWGRTATNEKLFF. Written as DNA, the CDR3 is TGTGCCTGGGGGAGGACAGCAACTAATGAAAAACTGTTTTTT.

The rearrangement joins TRBV20-1 to TRBJ2-5; no reliable D call. The germline V gene encodes CDR1 DFQATT and CDR2 SNEGSKA (reference sequence). Trimming left V 6 bases short and J 8 bases short, with 4 bases between. This CDR3 comprises 8 residues. CDR3 DNA sequence: TGCAGTGCCCCTACCCAGTACTTC. It yields the protein CSAPTQYF.

The chain carries TRBV5-1 and TRBJ2-1, with D possibly TRBD2 on 6 matching bases. Trimming cost V 4 bases and J 0 bases, with 14 bases left between them. The CDR3 length is 16 residues. Germline values: CDR1 SGHRS, CDR2 YFSETQ. CDR3 in amino acids: CASSEGPGSSYNEQFF. Written as DNA, the CDR3 is TGCGCCAGCAGCGAGGGCCCCGGGAGCTCCTACAATGAGCAGTTCTTC.

The gene calls are TRBV9 and TRBJ2-1, with 8 bases matching TRBD2. Germline CDR1 SGDLS, CDR2 YYNGEE. V shed 2 bases, J shed 6 bases, and the junction held 7 bases outside the gene matches. The length of the CDR3 is 15 residues. The CDR3, as DNA: TGTGCCAGCAGCGTCGAAGGGACTAGGGGCAATGAGCAGTTCTTC. Protein product: CASSVEGTRGNEQFF.

The CDR3 region is CASSRQGPPLHF. CDR3 sequence (DNA): TGTGCCAGCAGTCGTCAGGGGCCACCCCTCCACTTT. The chain uses TRBV7-2 and TRBJ1-6; D is possibly TRBD1 (6 bases). V dropped 6 bases and J dropped 11 bases, with 11 bases sitting between them. The CDR3 sequence is 12 residues long. Germline loops: CDR1 SGHTA, CDR2 FQGNSA.

The chain has TRBV9 and TRBJ1-1, with TRBD1 identical over 7 bases. Germline values: CDR1 SGDLS, CDR2 YYNGEE. V lost 3 bases, J lost 1 base, and 6 bases stayed unmatched. The CDR3 totals 15 residues. The CDR3 DNA reads TGTGCCAGCAGCGCCACGGGACAGAGGAACACTGAAGCTTTCTTT. Its protein is CASSATGQRNTEAFF.

This chain connects TRBV27 to TRBJ1-5; D is perhaps TRBD1 (6 bases). Germline V gene sequence: CDR1 MNHEY, CDR2 SMNVEV (reference sequence). This CDR3 region has 13 residues. V was trimmed by 4 bases and J by 7 bases, leaving 11 bases between them. The CDR3 region is CASSSQGYQPQHF. The CDR3 coding sequence is TGTGCCAGCAGTTCCCAGGGGTACCAGCCCCAGCATTTT.

The chain couples TRBV11-3 to TRBJ1-6; possible D gene TRBD1, 6 bases. The ends were cut back, 6 bases at V and 9 bases at J, with 21 bases in the middle. This CDR3 comprises 16 residues. Per the germline V gene, CDR1 is SGHNT and CDR2 is YENEEA. The CDR3: CASSLSHGQGSSPLHF. Here the CDR3 DNA reads TGTGCCAGCAGTCTCTCCCATGGCCAGGGGAGTTCACCCCTCCACTTT.

The chain has TRBV5-1 and TRBJ1-1; D is undetermined. This CDR3 is built from 15 residues. Trimming stripped 5 bases from V and 2 bases from J, with 16 bases between. CDR1 is SGHRS, CDR2 YFSETQ, per germline. The CDR3 DNA reads TGCGCCAGCAGTCCCACGGGCCGGGGAAACACTGAAGCTTTCTTT. Protein product: CASSPTGRGNTEAFF.

CDR3 bases: TGTGCCAGCGGTCCGTATTCGGGGATGAACACTGAAGCTTTCTTT. As protein: CASGPYSGMNTEAFF. This chain joins TRBV28 and TRBJ1-1; D remains ambiguous. Germline lookup yields CDR1 MDHEN and CDR2 SYDVKM. Trimming shortened V by 8 bases and J by 0 bases, and 16 bases separated the two germline ends. The CDR3 runs 15 residues.

The V and J genes are TRBV28 and TRBJ2-7; D is possibly TRBD2 (6 bases). The CDR3 extends over 12 amino acids. The V end lost 2 bases, the J end lost 7 bases, and 9 bases lay between the germline ends. Germline V gene sequence: CDR1 MDHEN, CDR2 SYDVKM. This chain's CDR3 is CASSLRREEQYF. In nucleotides, the CDR3 is TGTGCCAGCAGTTTACGGAGGGAAGAGCAGTACTTC.

This chain links TRBV7-9 with TRBJ2-1; 14 bases match TRBD2. There are 19 residues in the CDR3. In germline, CDR1 is SEHNR, CDR2 FQNEAQ (reference sequence). V was clipped by 5 bases and J by 2 bases; unmatched bases: 11. The CDR3 loop is CASSRIPGLAGVAYNEQFF. CDR3 sequence (DNA): TGTGCCAGCAGCCGTATACCGGGACTAGCGGGAGTCGCCTACAATGAGCAGTTCTTC.

This rearrangement joins TRBV28 to TRBJ1-2; D remains ambiguous. The CDR3 runs 14 residues. Between the trimmed V and J ends, which lost 5 bases and 8 bases, there was a span of 18 bases. CDR1 and CDR2 (germline): MDHEN, SYDVKM. As DNA, the CDR3 is TGTGCCAGCAGTCCCACCTCTGTCCCGGGGGGCTACACCTTC. The encoded protein is CASSPTSVPGGYTF.

The V call is TRBV7-3, the J call TRBJ2-1; D is possibly TRBD2 (5 bases). The germline CDR1 and CDR2 sequences are SGHTA and FQGTGA. The CDR3 consists of 14 residues. V was clipped by 6 bases and J by 2 bases, with 11 bases between them. CDR3 sequence (DNA): TGTGCCAGCAGTTCCGACGGGGCCTACAATGAGCAGTTCTTC. This translates into CASSSDGAYNEQFF.

The chain combines TRBV7-9 with TRBJ1-2; D unclear. V was shortened by 1 base and J by 2 bases, with 8 bases between the two germline ends. The germline V gene encodes CDR1 SEHNR and CDR2 FQNEAQ (reference sequence). The CDR3 length is 14 residues. The CDR3 DNA sequence: TGTGCCAGCAGCTTAGGCGACACCAACTATGGCTACACCTTC. This gives the protein CASSLGDTNYGYTF.

The chain has TRBV27 and TRBJ2-7; TRBD2 matches 12 bases. V lost 2 bases to trimming and J lost 2 bases; unmatched junction nucleotides: 7. Germline CDR1 reads MNHEY; CDR2 reads SMNVEV (reference sequence). The CDR3 runs 17 residues. Written as DNA, the CDR3 is TGTGCCAGCAGTTTACGACTAGCGGGAGCTTTAACCTACGAGCAGTACTTC. Its translation is CASSLRLAGALTYEQYF.

The J gene is TRBJ2-4, the V gene TRBV6-6; 8 bases map to TRBD2. The CDR3 length is 16 residues. The J segment lost 0 bases and the V segment lost 0 bases, leaving 1 base of the junction unmatched. CDR1 and CDR2 from the germline V gene are MNHNY and SVGAGI (reference sequence). CDR3 sequence reads: CASSYSSGTAKNIQYF. The CDR3 coding sequence is TGTGCCAGCAGTTACTCTAGCGGGACAGCCAAAAACATTCAGTACTTC.

This clone was seen once. The chain joins TRBV3-1 (or the pseudogene TRBV3-2) to TRBJ1-1, with TRBD1 as a possible D gene (6 bases). CDR3 length equals 12 residues. V was clipped by 4 bases and J by 7 bases, with 10 bases between them. Germline loops: CDR1 LGHDT, CDR2 YNNKEL (reference sequence). The DNA for the CDR3 is TGTGCCAGCAGCCTTATGGACAGTGAAGCTTTCTTT. It yields the protein CASSLMDSEAFF.

This clone was seen only once. The chain links TRBV28 to TRBJ1-2, with a weak D call TRBD1 (5 bases). The CDR3 is made up of 14 amino acids. The V gene lost 5 bases and the J gene lost 0 bases, with 10 bases spanning the gap. The V gene's germline CDR1 is MDHEN and CDR2 SYDVKM. As DNA, the CDR3 is TGTGCCAGCAGTAAGGACATATCTAACTATGGCTACACCTTC. Translated: CASSKDISNYGYTF.

V gene TRBV12-3 or TRBV12-4 combines with J gene TRBJ1-1; TRBD1 aligns across 8 bases. The CDR3 length is 12 residues. Trimming at V came to 4 bases and at J to 8 bases, leaving 3 bases not matched to a gene. DNA of the CDR3: TGTGCCAGCAGTTCTACAGGGGGGGAAGCTTTCTTT. It encodes CASSSTGGEAFF.

The rearrangement uses TRBV5-1 and TRBJ1-6; 10 bases are a match to TRBD1. Germline CDR1 SGHRS, CDR2 YFSETQ. The V segment lost 0 bases and the J segment 4 bases; nucleotides outside the gene matches: 1. CDR3 size: 16 residues. The CDR3 nucleotides are TGCGCCAGCAGCTTGGGACAGGGGGCGTATAATTCACCCCTCCACTTT. This gives the protein CASSLGQGAYNSPLHF.

J is TRBJ1-5 and V is TRBV18; 10 bases are a match to TRBD1. After removal of 5 bases from V and 2 bases from J, the junction contained 3 bases not matched to a gene. CDR3 length: 15 amino acids. Germline V lookup: CDR1 KGHSH, CDR2 LQKENI. CDR3 nucleotides: TGTGCCAGCTCAGGGACAGGGGCGGGCAATCAGCCCCAGCATTTT. Its translation: CASSGTGAGNQPQHF.

This clone came up once. For the CDR3, the DNA is TGTGCCAGCAGTATGCGAGCTGGAAACACCATATATTTT. This codes for CASSMRAGNTIYF. The chain has TRBV6-5 and TRBJ1-3; unclear D gene. The CDR3 has 13 amino acids. The germline gives CDR1 MNHEY, CDR2 SVGAGI. V dropped 5 bases and J dropped 2 bases, with 7 bases sitting between them.